These 17 T cell receptor beta chains share one sample of origin, sequenced in a study of blood T cell repertoires in COVID-19. Libraries were prepared by immunoSEQ multiplex PCR; TCRdb keeps only in-frame clonotypes and omits some of them. The table lists more than 25,000 clones, around 90% of them singletons. Sequenced: peripheral blood. These receptors all stem from a man aged 60-69 years with active COVID-19.

The chain couples TRBV6-5 to TRBJ1-5, with D possibly TRBD1 on 5 matching bases. The CDR3 is 15 residues long. Germline V CDR1 and CDR2: MNHEY, SVGAGI. V dropped 0 bases and J dropped 4 bases, with 10 bases sitting between them. CDR3 in amino acids: CASSYSHDSNQPQHF. The CDR3 DNA sequence: TGTGCCAGCAGTTACTCCCACGACAGTAATCAGCCCCAGCATTTT.

This chain links TRBV5-4 with TRBJ2-7; 8 bases fit TRBD1. Per the germline V gene, CDR1 is SGHNT and CDR2 is YYREEE (reference sequence). The V and J ends lost 0 bases and 4 bases, in that order; junction bases with no gene match: 6. CDR3 length: 15 residues. CDR3 sequence: CASSLVDRGRYEQYF. The CDR3 DNA reads TGTGCCAGCAGCTTGGTTGACAGGGGTCGTTACGAGCAGTACTTC.

This clone appeared a single time. The gene calls are TRBV12-3 or TRBV12-4 and TRBJ1-1; TRBD1 agrees at 7 bases. V was pared by 8 bases and J by 5 bases, with 5 bases of the junction left unmatched. The CDR3 runs to 12 residues. CDR3 in amino acids: CASGGGFTEAFF. CDR3 in DNA: TGTGCCAGCGGAGGGGGCTTTACTGAAGCTTTCTTT.

This clone was counted between two and nine times. This chain joins TRBV7-3 and TRBJ2-7; 8 bases agree with TRBD1. The ends lost 4 bases at V and 3 bases at J; junction bases unmatched: 5. CDR1 SGHTA and CDR2 FQGTGA come from the germline V gene. The CDR3 is made up of 14 amino acids. In nucleotides, the CDR3 is TGTGCCAGCAGCTCGACTGACAGGGGCTACGAGCAGTACTTC. Protein sequence: CASSSTDRGYEQYF.

The chain employs TRBV4-1 and TRBJ2-7; 9 bases fit TRBD1. The CDR3 totals 15 residues. CDR1 and CDR2 from the germline V gene are MGHRA and YSYEKL. Trimming at V came to 3 bases and at J to 2 bases, leaving 5 bases not matched to a gene. The CDR3 here is CASSHPGQGTYEQYF. CDR3 coding DNA: TGCGCCAGCAGCCACCCGGGACAGGGAACCTACGAGCAGTACTTC.

The chain couples TRBV18 to TRBJ1-1, with 10 bases that match TRBD1. CDR1 is KGHSH, CDR2 LQKENI, per germline. The CDR3 length is 14 residues. The V and J ends lost 6 bases and 10 bases, in that order; junction bases with no gene match: 11. The CDR3 protein is CASSLDRGHLVAFF. The CDR3 DNA reads as TGTGCCAGCTCCCTAGACAGGGGGCACTTGGTAGCTTTCTTT.

In its sample, this clone was seen a few times. V gene TRBV12-5 combines with J gene TRBJ1-5; D perhaps matches TRBD1 (6 bases). The CDR3 spans 14 residues. Germline V CDR1 and CDR2: LGHNT, FRNRAP. The V end was cut by 9 bases, the J end by 4 bases, with 16 bases between. CDR3 DNA sequence: TGTGCTAGGAGCAGGGGCGGAAGAAATCAGCCCCAGCATTTT. Protein product: CARSRGGRNQPQHF.

Only one count was recorded for this clone. The CDR3 nucleotides are TGTGCCAGCAGCTCAGCGACAGGGGCAAACGAAAAACTGTTTTTT. Its translation is CASSSATGANEKLFF. This sequence joins TRBV7-2 and TRBJ1-4, with 8 bases identical to TRBD1. The CDR3 consists of 15 residues. The germline V gene encodes CDR1 SGHTA and CDR2 FQGNSA. V lost 4 bases to trimming and J lost 8 bases; unmatched junction nucleotides: 9.

This chain joins TRBV5-1 and TRBJ2-7; D not resolved. Trimming removed 1 base at V and 2 bases at J, with 16 bases between. The CDR3 has 16 amino acids. From germline, CDR1 is SGHRS and CDR2 YFSETQ. The CDR3 here is CASSLRQEESPYEQYF. Written as DNA, the CDR3 is TGCGCCAGCAGCTTGAGGCAAGAGGAATCCCCCTACGAGCAGTACTTC.

CDR3 sequence reads: CAIRDTGGANTEAFF. The DNA for the CDR3 is TGTGCCATCAGGGATACAGGGGGCGCGAACACTGAAGCTTTCTTT. The chain employs TRBV10-3 and TRBJ1-1; 9 bases fit TRBD1. This CDR3 is 15 amino acids long. Unmatched junction bases numbered 6, after V lost 6 bases and J lost 1 base. CDR1 is ENHRY, CDR2 SYGVKD, per germline.

The rearrangement links TRBV3-1 (or the pseudogene TRBV3-2) to TRBJ2-2, with D possibly matching TRBD1 (6 bases). CDR3 length equals 13 residues. Germline-derived CDR1 and CDR2 are LGHDT and YNNKEL (reference sequence). V was shortened by 2 bases and J by 6 bases, with 7 bases between the two germline ends. The CDR3 sequence: CASSQRGSGELFF. CDR3 nucleotide sequence: TGTGCCAGCAGCCAAAGGGGGTCCGGGGAGCTGTTTTTT.

V gene TRBV5-1 combines with J gene TRBJ1-3; 7 nucleotides agree with TRBD1. This CDR3 has 15 amino acids. Looked up from germline, CDR1 is SGHRS and CDR2 is YFSETQ. Trimming cost V 0 bases and J 0 bases; bases outside gene matches: 0. CDR3 protein: CASSLAGGSGNTIYF. DNA for the CDR3: TGCGCCAGCAGCTTGGCAGGGGGCTCTGGAAACACCATATATTTT. Combining the CDR3 with reference TRBV5-1 and TRBJ1-3 gives the whole variable domain KAGVTQTPRYLIKTRGQQVTLSCSPISGHRSVSWYQQTPGQGLQFLFEYFSETQRNKGNFPGRFSGRQFSNSRSEMNVSTLELGDSALYLCASSLAGGSGNTIYFGEGSWLTVV.

The chain links TRBV15 to TRBJ1-5; no clear D. This CDR3 comprises 15 residues. The V end was cut by 1 base, the J end by 0 bases, with 7 bases between. Germline CDR1 LNHNV, CDR2 YYDKDF (reference sequence). The CDR3 coding sequence is TGTGCCACCAGCAGAGGAGGGTTTAGCAATCAGCCCCAGCATTTT. Amino acids: CATSRGGFSNQPQHF. Filled out from reference TRBV15 and TRBJ1-5, the complete variable domain reads DAMVIQNPRYQVTQFGKPVTLSCSQTLNHNVMYWYQQKSSQAPKLLFHYYDKDFNNEADTPDNFQSRRPNTSFCFLDIRSPGLGDTAMYLCATSRGGFSNQPQHFGDGTRLSIL.

The rearrangement joins TRBV12-3 or TRBV12-4 to TRBJ1-5; D possibly corresponds to TRBD1 (6 bases). The CDR3 contains 13 residues. Between the trimmed V and J ends, which lost 5 bases and 9 bases, there was a span of 14 bases. In DNA form, the CDR3 reads TGTGCCAGCAGTACAGGGTTGTCGTCGCCCCAGCATTTT. Amino acid sequence: CASSTGLSSPQHF.

J is TRBJ2-1 and V is TRBV5-1; 8 bases are a match to TRBD2. V shed 10 bases, J shed 7 bases, and the junction held 19 bases outside the gene matches. CDR1 is SGHRS and CDR2 is YFSETQ in the germline V gene. The length of the CDR3 is 16 residues. The CDR3 loop is CARCWGGGGPGNEQFF. CDR3 sequence (DNA): TGCGCCCGCTGCTGGGGGGGCGGGGGGCCAGGGAATGAGCAGTTCTTC.

This clone was counted a single time. The rearrangement uses TRBV7-9 and TRBJ2-3; 9 bases agree with TRBD2. The CDR3 covers 20 residues. Germline V lookup: CDR1 SEHNR, CDR2 FQNEAQ (reference sequence). V lost 10 bases and J lost 0; bases outside the gene matches: 23. CDR3 residues: CATPFAGGPSFLTSTDTQYF. DNA of the CDR3: TGTGCCACCCCGTTTGCGGGGGGGCCTTCTTTCCTCACTAGCACAGATACGCAGTATTTT.

The chain couples TRBV4-1 to TRBJ2-7; 8 bases map to TRBD1. V dropped 4 bases and J dropped 6; count of bases not matched to a gene: 17. Germline CDR1 reads MGHRA; CDR2 reads YSYEKL. This CDR3 comprises 17 residues. The CDR3 spells CASSLAGTGGLYTEQYF. In DNA, the CDR3 is TGCGCCAGCAGCCTTGCGGGCACAGGGGGATTATACACCGAGCAGTACTTC.